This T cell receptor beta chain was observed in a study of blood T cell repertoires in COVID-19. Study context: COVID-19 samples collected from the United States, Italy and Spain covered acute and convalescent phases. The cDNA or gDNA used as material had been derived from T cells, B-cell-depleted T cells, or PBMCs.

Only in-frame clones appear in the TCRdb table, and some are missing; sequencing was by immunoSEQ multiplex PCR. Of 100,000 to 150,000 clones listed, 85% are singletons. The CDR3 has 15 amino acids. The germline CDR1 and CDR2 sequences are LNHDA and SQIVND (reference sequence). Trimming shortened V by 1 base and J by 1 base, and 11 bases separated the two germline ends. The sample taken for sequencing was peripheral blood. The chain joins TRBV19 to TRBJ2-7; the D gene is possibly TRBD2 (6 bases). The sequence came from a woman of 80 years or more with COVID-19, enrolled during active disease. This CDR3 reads CASSIGGGGSYEQYF. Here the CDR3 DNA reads TGTGCCAGTAGTATAGGGGGAGGTGGATCCTACGAGCAGTACTTC.